Listed below are T cell receptor beta chains from one sample, sequenced in a study of cytomegalovirus exposure and HLA in healthy donors. Profiling relied on immunoSEQ multiplex PCR, and the TCRdb table lists in-frame clones only, not all of them. The table shows roughly 130,000 clones, with 73% occurring only once. The sequenced sample was PBMCs. The receptors come from a woman aged 40 to 50 in good health and CMV-seropositive. CDR3s include the opening cysteine and the closing phenylalanine or tryptophan. A D gene is named only where the DNA matches it firmly. For some rows the clone size is stated as once, few or many, or as a class when expanded; others skip it.

TRBV7-6,TRBD2,TRBJ2-5,NA,TGTGCCAGCAGCTTAATAGCGGGAGGGAGTGCAGAGACCCAGTACTTC,CASSLIAGGSAETQYF
TRBV30,NA,TRBJ2-7,NA,TGTGCCTGGAGTGTAAGGAGGGACCCGGTTCCCTACGAGCAGTACTTC,CAWSVRRDPVPYEQYF
TRBV7-6,TRBD2,TRBJ2-3,few,TGTGCCAGCAGCTTAGATTGGGGTAGCGGGATATTGGCAGATACGCAGTATTTT,CASSLDWGSGILADTQYF
TRBV27,NA,TRBJ1-1,NA,TGTGCCAGCAGTTTATCCGGACTCTACACTGAAGCTTTCTTT,CASSLSGLYTEAFF
TRBV7-3,TRBD1,TRBJ2-1,NA,TGTGCCAGCAGCTTAGGACAGGGGATCTACAATGAGCAGTTCTTC,CASSLGQGIYNEQFF
TRBV16,TRBD2,TRBJ2-1,NA,TGTGCCAGCAGCCAATCCGCGGGAGGTAAATACAATGAGCAGTTCTTC,CASSQSAGGKYNEQFF
TRBV6-1,TRBD2,TRBJ2-1,NA,TGTGCCAGCAGTGAAGCGCTCGGGGGGGCCTACAATGAGCAGTTCTTC,CASSEALGGAYNEQFF
TRBV14,NA,TRBJ2-1,NA,TGTGCCAGCAGCCAAGATGGGAGGATCGCCTACAATGAGCAGTTCTTC,CASSQDGRIAYNEQFF
TRBV5-3,NA,TRBJ2-2,NA,TGTGCCAGAGGCTCGGCTGGAGGCACCGGGGAGCTGTTTTTT,CARGSAGGTGELFF
TRBV2,TRBD2,TRBJ2-5,NA,TGTGCCAGCCGCGGGAGCCCCCAAGAGACCCAGTACTTC,CASRGSPQETQYF
TRBV11-1,TRBD1,TRBJ2-5,NA,TGTGCCAGCAGCTCGCAGGGGGCGGAGGAGACCCAGTACTTC,CASSSQGAEETQYF
TRBV4-2,TRBD2,TRBJ2-1,NA,TGTGCCAGCAGCCAAGATCTTTTTCGGGGGCGGGAGGGGAGGAGCTCCTACAATGAGCAGTTCTTC,CASSQDLFRGREGRSSYNEQFF
TRBV4-2,TRBD1,TRBJ2-1,NA,TGTGCCAGCAGCTCTCTCGGACAGGGGGCGGGTAATGAGCAGTTCTTC,CASSSLGQGAGNEQFF
TRBV27,TRBD2,TRBJ2-2,NA,TGTGCCAGCAGTTTCGTATTAACCGGGACTAGGAACACCGGGGAGCTGTTTTTT,CASSFVLTGTRNTGELFF
TRBV19,TRBD1,TRBJ1-6,NA,TGTGCCGCCGCGACAGGGGATAGAATTTCACCCCTCCACTTT,CAAATGDRISPLHF
TRBV28,NA,TRBJ1-1,NA,TGTGCCAGCAGTTTCGTGGCGGCGGTCGGTGGAGGAGCTTTCTTT,CASSFVAAVGGGAFF
TRBV6-5,TRBD1,TRBJ2-7,few,TGTGCCAGCAGTGGGGACAGTCCCTACGAGCAGTACTTC,CASSGDSPYEQYF
TRBV10-3,NA,TRBJ1-2,few,TGTGCCAGCAGCGCAGATTCAAACTATGGCTACACCTTC,CASSADSNYGYTF
TRBV14,NA,TRBJ2-7,few,TGTGCCAGCAGCCAAGACTGGAGCCAGAACGAGCAGTACTTC,CASSQDWSQNEQYF
TRBV5-1,NA,TRBJ1-1,NA,TGCGCCAGCAGCTTGGCGTCTCTTAACACTGAAGCTTTCTTT,CASSLASLNTEAFF
TRBV5-1,NA,TRBJ2-3,NA,TGCGCCAGCAGCTCAAAAACTAGCACAGATACGCAGTATTTT,CASSSKTSTDTQYF
TRBV6-1,NA,TRBJ1-5,NA,TGTGCCAGCAGTGAAGCAGCGGGTTCCCACTCACCCCAGCATTTT,CASSEAAGSHSPQHF
TRBV6-5,TRBD1,TRBJ1-5,once,TGTGCCAGCAGAATTGGACAGGGAAGACAGCCCCAGCATTTT,CASRIGQGRQPQHF
TRBV27,NA,TRBJ1-4,NA,TGTGCCAGCAGCCGAACAGGGGAAAAACTGTTTTTT,CASSRTGEKLFF
TRBV2,TRBD1,TRBJ2-1,NA,TGTGCCAGCAGTCGGGACAGGAGTTTTAGCTCCTACAATGAGCAGTTCTTC,CASSRDRSFSSYNEQFF
TRBV28,TRBD2,TRBJ2-5,few,TGTGCCAGCAGTTCCCCGGGACTAGCGGGAGGAGAGACCCAGTACTTC,CASSSPGLAGGETQYF
TRBV9,TRBD2,TRBJ2-3,NA,TGTGCCAGCAGCCCTACCGCCCTAGCGGGAGGACGCGGAGATACGCAGTATTTT,CASSPTALAGGRGDTQYF
TRBV20-1,NA,TRBJ2-3,once,TGCAGTGCCCACACCACAGATACGCAGTATTTT,CSAHTTDTQYF
TRBV19,NA,TRBJ2-4,NA,TGTGCCAGTGCTCCGGGTCTGTCGAGCGGTTTGGTCAAAAACATTCAGTACTTC,CASAPGLSSGLVKNIQYF
TRBV2,NA,TRBJ2-5,NA,TGTGCCAGCAGTGAAGGGGGGCCAAGCCAAGAGACCCAGTACTTC,CASSEGGPSQETQYF
TRBV25-1,TRBD1,TRBJ1-1,NA,TGTGCCAGCAGCAGACAGGGATTAAATGAAGCTTTCTTT,CASSRQGLNEAFF
TRBV19,TRBD1,TRBJ2-7,NA,TGTGCCAGTAGTACCGGCACGGGACAGCTCTTTTACGAGCAGTACTTC,CASSTGTGQLFYEQYF
TRBV28,NA,TRBJ1-4,NA,TGTGCCAGCAGTTTAGGCACCAGGCACGAAAAACTGTTTTTT,CASSLGTRHEKLFF
TRBV2,NA,TRBJ1-3,NA,TGTGCCAGCAGTGAAATCGGGAACAGGGTGGGAGGAAACACCATATATTTT,CASSEIGNRVGGNTIYF
TRBV6-5,TRBD2,TRBJ2-2,NA,TGTGCCAGCAGTTCACCACTAGCGGTCTACCACGGGGAGCTGTTTTTT,CASSSPLAVYHGELFF
TRBV29-1,NA,TRBJ1-2,few,TGCAGCGTTGAAGGACAGGTCAGATCCAATAACTATGGCTACACCTTC,CSVEGQVRSNNYGYTF
TRBV6-5,TRBD1,TRBJ1-2,NA,TGTGCCAGCGGGCAGACAGGGAATGGCTACACCTTC,CASGQTGNGYTF
TRBV29-1,TRBD2,TRBJ2-3,NA,TGCAGCGCCCGGACTAGCGTGGGGTTGGGAGATACGCAGTATTTT,CSARTSVGLGDTQYF
TRBV27,NA,TRBJ2-5,once,TGTGCCAGGGGGGAGGTTGAGGAGACCCAGTACTTC,CARGEVEETQYF
TRBV7-3,TRBD2,TRBJ2-2,NA,TGTGCCAGCACTACCCCGGGAGGGACTAGCGGGAGGACTAACACCGGGGAGCTGTTTTTT,CASTTPGGTSGRTNTGELFF
TRBV4-2,TRBD1,TRBJ1-1,NA,TGTGCCAGCAGCACACAAGGACAGGGAACTGAAGCTTTCTTT,CASSTQGQGTEAFF
TRBV28,NA,TRBJ2-2,NA,TGTGCCAGCAGGAGGAACACCGGGGAGCTGTTTTTT,CASRRNTGELFF
TRBV7-6,TRBD1,TRBJ1-2,NA,TGTGCCAGCAGCTGGACAGGTCTGGTTTTTCGGTATGGCTACACCTTC,CASSWTGLVFRYGYTF
TRBV28,NA,TRBJ1-1,NA,TGTGCCAGCAGCCTAGGGGGGGGCTTGCAAGCTTTCTTT,CASSLGGGLQAFF